These 21 T cell receptor beta chains were all obtained from the same sample, sequenced in a study of cytomegalovirus exposure and HLA in healthy donors. PCR primers comprised 60 Vbeta and 13 Jbeta primers. Data came from immunoSEQ multiplex PCR; TCRdb stores just in-frame clones and leaves some out. Of under 150,000 clones in the sample, roughly three quarters were seen once. The specimen sequenced was PBMCs. The receptors here all came from a woman aged 45-60 years in good health and CMV-seronegative.

This clone has only a few counts. The rearrangement joins TRBV14 to TRBJ2-7; D uncertain. This CDR3 is 13 amino acids long. In germline, CDR1 is SGHDN, CDR2 FVKESK. V lost 1 base, J lost 4 bases, and 8 bases lay in between. The CDR3 DNA reads as TGTGCCAGCAGCCAAGGACTTCATTACGAGCAGTACTTC. Translated, it gives CASSQGLHYEQYF.

This clone was recorded only once. The chain combines TRBV7-2 with TRBJ2-7; the D gene is possibly TRBD2 (7 bases). V was trimmed by 1 base and J by 2 bases, leaving 12 bases between them. The germline V gene encodes CDR1 SGHTA and CDR2 FQGNSA. The CDR3 runs to 15 residues. The DNA for the CDR3 is TGTGCCAGCAGCTTAGAGGGGGGGGAAACCTACGAGCAGTACTTC. This codes for CASSLEGGETYEQYF.

This clone showed up just a few times. An end of the junction does not agree with germline; a read error may underlie this. The V call is TRBV7-7, the J call TRBJ2-2; the D gene is possibly TRBD1 (6 bases). CDR1 is SSHAT, CDR2 FNYEAQ, per germline (reference sequence). CDR3 length: 15 residues. The CDR3, as DNA: TGTGCTAGCAGCTTAATGGGGGCCGGAACCGGGGAGCTGTTTTTT. Translation: CASSLMGAGTGELFF.

The genes are TRBV6-6 and TRBJ1-4; no clear D gene. CDR1 MNHNY and CDR2 SVGAGI come from the germline V gene (reference sequence). This CDR3 spans 16 amino acids. Trimming removed 2 bases from V and 8 bases from J, with 18 bases in between. As DNA, the CDR3 is TGTGCCAGCAGTTACAGGGCGGGGAGTGGATTCGAAAAACTGTTTTTT. Residues: CASSYRAGSGFEKLFF.

This chain joins TRBV11-2 and TRBJ1-2; tentative D call: TRBD1 (6 bases). Trimming pared 5 bases from V and 0 bases from J, leaving 16 bases between. From germline, CDR1 is SGHAT and CDR2 FQNNGV. CDR3 size: 16 residues. This chain's CDR3 is CASSGIRTASNYGYTF. The CDR3 nucleotides are TGTGCCAGCAGCGGAATCCGGACAGCGTCTAACTATGGCTACACCTTC.

J is TRBJ2-1 and V is TRBV11-2, with D unresolved. The CDR3 loop spans 11 amino acids. The germline CDR1 and CDR2 sequences are SGHAT and FQNNGV. Trimming removed 5 bases at V and 10 bases at J, with 9 bases between. CDR3 amino acids: CASSRQPEQFF. CDR3 sequence (DNA): TGTGCCAGCAGCCGACAACCGGAGCAGTTCTTC.

V gene TRBV6-4 combines with J gene TRBJ2-3; 7 positions match TRBD2. The CDR3 runs 15 residues. Germline CDR1 and CDR2: MRHNA and SNTAGT. V dropped 2 bases and J dropped 2; count of bases not matched to a gene: 4. CDR3 nucleotide sequence: TGTGCCAGCAGTGACACAGCGGGACCCACAGATACGCAGTATTTT. It codes for CASSDTAGPTDTQYF.

This sequence joins TRBV5-1 and TRBJ2-7; D is ambiguous. Looked up from germline, CDR1 is SGHRS and CDR2 is YFSETQ. The CDR3 sequence is 13 residues long. Trimming removed 1 base at V and 6 bases at J, with 11 bases between. The DNA for the CDR3 is TGCGCCAGCAGCTTGCTGTCCCTCGGCGAGCAGTACTTC. This translates into CASSLLSLGEQYF. The full variable domain, its missing parts supplied by reference TRBV5-1 and TRBJ2-7, is KAGVTQTPRYLIKTRGQQVTLSCSPISGHRSVSWYQQTPGQGLQFLFEYFSETQRNKGNFPGRFSGRQFSNSRSEMNVSTLELGDSALYLCASSLLSLGEQYFGPGTRLTVT.

V gene TRBV30 combines with J gene TRBJ1-5; unclear D gene. V shed 4 bases and J shed 1 base, with 8 bases lying between them. This CDR3 region has 13 residues. The germline V gene encodes CDR1 GTSNPN and CDR2 SVGIG (reference sequence). CDR3 sequence: CAWNGESNQPQHF. CDR3 bases: TGTGCCTGGAACGGGGAGAGCAATCAGCCCCAGCATTTT.

The chain uses TRBV5-1 and TRBJ1-6, with D possibly matching TRBD1 (6 bases). CDR3 length: 15 residues. V lost 1 base to trimming and J lost 8 bases, with 13 bases between them. The germline V gene has CDR1 SGHRS and CDR2 YFSETQ. CDR3 coding DNA: TGCGCCAGCAGCTTGACAACAGGGAGATATTCACCCCTCCACTTT. Protein sequence: CASSLTTGRYSPLHF.

The V call is TRBV5-1, the J call TRBJ1-1; 8 nucleotides align to TRBD1. J gave up 0 bases and V 6 bases, and 19 bases lay outside the gene matches. Germline V gives CDR1 SGHRS, CDR2 YFSETQ. The CDR3 consists of 19 residues. CDR3 amino acids: CASKERVHPGGLMNTEAFF. Here the CDR3 DNA reads TGCGCCAGCAAGGAAAGGGTGCACCCAGGGGGCCTGATGAACACTGAAGCTTTCTTT.

The chain recombines TRBV13 with TRBJ2-1, with 10 bases fitting TRBD1. Losses at the gene ends were 4 bases for V and 5 bases for J; bases not matched to a gene: 11. CDR1 is PRHDT and CDR2 is FYEKMQ in the germline V gene (reference sequence). The CDR3 is made up of 17 amino acids. In DNA, the CDR3 is TGTGCCAGCAGCTCGACAGGGGGCCCAACGCCCCACAATGAGCAGTTCTTC. This sequence encodes CASSSTGGPTPHNEQFF.

V and J are TRBV6-6 and TRBJ1-1; D might be TRBD1 (5 bases). Germline loops: CDR1 MNHNY, CDR2 SVGAGI (reference sequence). V was trimmed by 0 bases and J by 10 bases, leaving 12 bases between them. The CDR3 totals 13 residues. The DNA of the CDR3 is TGTGCCAGCAGTTACTCGGACAACCTTGGAGCTTTCTTT. Translating it yields CASSYSDNLGAFF.

The chain couples TRBV18 to TRBJ2-7, with TRBD1 identical over 7 bases. Germline lookup yields CDR1 KGHSH and CDR2 LQKENI. With V trimmed by 3 bases and J by 2 bases, 1 base remained unmatched. CDR3 size: 13 residues. The chain's CDR3 is CASSPDRAYEQYF. As DNA, the CDR3 is TGTGCCAGCTCACCCGACAGGGCCTACGAGCAGTACTTC.

The V gene is TRBV6-5, the J gene TRBJ1-6, with D perhaps matching TRBD1 (5 bases). The CDR3 contains 12 residues. Germline lookup yields CDR1 MNHEY and CDR2 SVGAGI. V gave up 5 bases and J gave up 8 bases, with 7 bases separating them. CDR3 in amino acids: CASSLRDSPLHF. The CDR3 region has the DNA TGTGCCAGCAGTCTCAGGGATTCACCCCTCCACTTT.

The chain uses TRBV29-1 and TRBJ2-3, with unresolved D. The CDR3 loop spans 16 amino acids. The germline CDR1 and CDR2 sequences are SQVTM and ANQGSEA. Trimming removed 2 bases at V and 5 bases at J, with 20 bases between. DNA for the CDR3: TGCAGCGTTGAAAGTCGAGTGCCCGGTCACAGAGATACGCAGTATTTT. This codes for CSVESRVPGHRDTQYF.

The chain links TRBV27 to TRBJ1-6; D perhaps matches TRBD1 (6 bases). V lost 5 bases to trimming and J lost 7 bases, with 12 bases between them. Germline V gene lookup returns CDR1 MNHEY and CDR2 SMNVEV (reference sequence). The CDR3 extends over 14 amino acids. CDR3 DNA: TGTGCCAGCAGTCCCGCAGGGGCGAATTCACCCCTCCACTTT. This codes for CASSPAGANSPLHF.

V is TRBV6-1 and J is TRBJ1-6; 8 nucleotides match TRBD1. There are 15 residues in the CDR3. CDR1 is MNHNS and CDR2 is SASEGT in the germline V gene. Trimming at V came to 5 bases and at J to 13 bases, leaving 13 bases not matched to a gene. As DNA, the CDR3 is TGTGCCAGCAGTCCTCTTACAGGGGGGGCTATCCCCCTCCACTTT. Its protein product is CASSPLTGGAIPLHF.

The CDR3 here is CASTPARGRYTF. The CDR3 DNA sequence: TGTGCCAGCACCCCGGCCAGAGGGCGGTACACCTTC. The chain recombines TRBV9 with TRBJ1-2; D not resolved. CDR3 size: 12 residues. Germline CDR1 SGDLS, CDR2 YYNGEE. The V gene lost 6 bases and the J gene lost 11 bases, with 17 bases spanning the gap.

Comment on this clone: Its ends do not fully match the called genes, so a read error is possible. This chain connects TRBV7-2 to TRBJ2-1, with 9 nucleotides matching TRBD2. The V gene's germline CDR1 is SGHTA and CDR2 FQGNSA. The CDR3 is 15 amino acids. DNA for the CDR3: TGTGCCAGCAACTTACAGCGGGGGGCCTACAATGAGCAGTTCTTC. This codes for CASNLQRGAYNEQFF.

The gene calls are TRBV7-9 and TRBJ1-1, with 7 bases that match TRBD1. J was trimmed by 11 bases and V by 5 bases; bases with no gene match: 11. Germline loops: CDR1 SEHNR, CDR2 FQNEAQ (reference sequence). The CDR3 is 13 amino acids. In DNA, the CDR3 is TGTGCCAGCAGCCCAGAGACAGGGTATTTCGCTTTCTTT. Translating it yields CASSPETGYFAFF.